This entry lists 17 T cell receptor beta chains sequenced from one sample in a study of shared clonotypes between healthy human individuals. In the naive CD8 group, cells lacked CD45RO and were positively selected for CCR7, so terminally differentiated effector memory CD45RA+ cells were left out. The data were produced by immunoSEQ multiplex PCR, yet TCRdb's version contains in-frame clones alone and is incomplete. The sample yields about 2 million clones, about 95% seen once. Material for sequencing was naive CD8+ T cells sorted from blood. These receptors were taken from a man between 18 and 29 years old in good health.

As DNA, the CDR3 is TGTGCCAGCAGTTACTCAACAGGGAAATTATCCTACGAGCAGTACTTC. This encodes CASSYSTGKLSYEQYF. The chain recombines TRBV27 with TRBJ2-7; maybe TRBD1 (6 bases). The V gene's germline CDR1 is MNHEY and CDR2 SMNVEV (reference sequence). V was cut by 4 bases and J by 1 base, with 17 bases left in between. The CDR3 runs to 16 residues.

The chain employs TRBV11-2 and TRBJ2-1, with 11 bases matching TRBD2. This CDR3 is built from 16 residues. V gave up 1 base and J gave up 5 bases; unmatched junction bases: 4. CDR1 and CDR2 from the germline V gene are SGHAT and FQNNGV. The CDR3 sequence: CASSLVAGGLHNEQFF. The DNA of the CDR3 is TGTGCCAGCAGCTTAGTAGCGGGAGGGCTACACAATGAGCAGTTCTTC.

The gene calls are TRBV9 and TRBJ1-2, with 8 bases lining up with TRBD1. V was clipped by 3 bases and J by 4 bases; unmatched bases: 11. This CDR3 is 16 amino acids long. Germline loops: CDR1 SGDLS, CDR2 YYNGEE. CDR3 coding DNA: TGTGCCAGCAGCGGAGGGAGCGGACAGGGAGCCTATGGCTACACCTTC. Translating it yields CASSGGSGQGAYGYTF.

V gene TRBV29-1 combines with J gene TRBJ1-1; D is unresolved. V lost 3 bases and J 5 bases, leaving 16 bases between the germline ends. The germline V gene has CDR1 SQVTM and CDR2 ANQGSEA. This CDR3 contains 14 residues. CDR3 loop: CSVDLEAVTTEAFF. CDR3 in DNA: TGCAGCGTTGATTTGGAGGCGGTGACAACTGAAGCTTTCTTT. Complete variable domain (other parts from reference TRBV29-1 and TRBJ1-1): SAVISQKPSRDICQRGTSLTIQCQVDSQVTMMFWYRQQPGQSLTLIATANQGSEATYESGFVIDKFPISRPNLTFSTLTVSNMSPEDSSIYLCSVDLEAVTTEAFFGQGTRLTVV.

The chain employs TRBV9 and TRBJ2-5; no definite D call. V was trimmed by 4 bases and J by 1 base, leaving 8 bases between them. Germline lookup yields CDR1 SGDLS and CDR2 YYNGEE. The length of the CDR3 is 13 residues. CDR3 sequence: CASSNELQETQYF. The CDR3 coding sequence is TGTGCCAGCAGCAATGAACTCCAAGAGACCCAGTACTTC.

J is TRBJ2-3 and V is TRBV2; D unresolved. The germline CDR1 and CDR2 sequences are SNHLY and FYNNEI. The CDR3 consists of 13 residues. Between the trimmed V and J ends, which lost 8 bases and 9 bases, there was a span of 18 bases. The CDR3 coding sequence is TGTGCCAGCGTAGGTTACTTAGGGTACACGCAGTATTTT. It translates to CASVGYLGYTQYF.

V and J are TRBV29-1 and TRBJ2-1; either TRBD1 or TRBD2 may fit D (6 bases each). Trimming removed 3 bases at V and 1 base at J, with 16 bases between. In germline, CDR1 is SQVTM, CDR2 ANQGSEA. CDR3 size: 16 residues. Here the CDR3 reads CSVDGLGGESYNEQFF. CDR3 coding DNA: TGCAGCGTTGATGGGTTGGGGGGCGAATCCTACAATGAGCAGTTCTTC.

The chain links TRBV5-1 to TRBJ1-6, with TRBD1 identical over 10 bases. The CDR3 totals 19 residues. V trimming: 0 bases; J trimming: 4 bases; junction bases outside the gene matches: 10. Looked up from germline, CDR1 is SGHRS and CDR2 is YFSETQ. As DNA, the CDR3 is TGCGCCAGCAGCTTGGCTTTCGGGACAGGGGAATTTTATAATTCACCCCTCCACTTT. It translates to CASSLAFGTGEFYNSPLHF.

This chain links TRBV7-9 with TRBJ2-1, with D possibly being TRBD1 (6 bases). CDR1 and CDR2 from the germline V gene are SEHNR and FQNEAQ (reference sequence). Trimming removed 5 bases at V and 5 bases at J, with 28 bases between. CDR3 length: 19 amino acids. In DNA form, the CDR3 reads TGTGCCAGCAGCCCCCAGAGAGTTTCAGGGGCGTCTGGGGACAATGAGCAGTTCTTC. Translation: CASSPQRVSGASGDNEQFF.

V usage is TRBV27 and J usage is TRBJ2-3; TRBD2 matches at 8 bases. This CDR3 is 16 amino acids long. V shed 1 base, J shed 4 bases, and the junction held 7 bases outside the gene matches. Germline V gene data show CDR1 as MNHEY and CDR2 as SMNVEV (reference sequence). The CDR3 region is CASSLWAGAGADTQYF. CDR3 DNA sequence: TGTGCCAGCAGTTTATGGGCGGGAGCGGGAGCAGATACGCAGTATTTT.

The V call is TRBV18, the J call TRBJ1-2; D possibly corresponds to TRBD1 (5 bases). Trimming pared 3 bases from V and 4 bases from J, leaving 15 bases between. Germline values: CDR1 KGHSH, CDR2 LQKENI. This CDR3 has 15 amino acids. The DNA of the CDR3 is TGTGCCAGCTCACCCAGAGGCGGGGGGTTCTATGGCTACACCTTC. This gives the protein CASSPRGGGFYGYTF.

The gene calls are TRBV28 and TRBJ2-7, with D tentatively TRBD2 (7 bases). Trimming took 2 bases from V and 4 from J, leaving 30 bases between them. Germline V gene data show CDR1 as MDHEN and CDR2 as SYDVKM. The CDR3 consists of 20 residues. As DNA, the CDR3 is TGTGCCAGCAGTTTACCGACAGAACTTAGGGGGGGGTTTGGTCAATACGAGCAGTACTTC. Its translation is CASSLPTELRGGFGQYEQYF.

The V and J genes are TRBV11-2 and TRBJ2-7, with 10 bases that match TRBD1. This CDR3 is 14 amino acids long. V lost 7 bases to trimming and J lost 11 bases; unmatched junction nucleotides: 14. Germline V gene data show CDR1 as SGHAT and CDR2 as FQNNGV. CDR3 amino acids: CASTSLGTGEVKYF. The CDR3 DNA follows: TGTGCCAGCACCTCACTGGGGACAGGGGAGGTGAAGTACTTC.

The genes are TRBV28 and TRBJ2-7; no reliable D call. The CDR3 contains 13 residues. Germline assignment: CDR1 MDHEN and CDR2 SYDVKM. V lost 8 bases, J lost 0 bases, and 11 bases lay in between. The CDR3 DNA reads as TGTGCCAGCGAAGGTAGCAGCTCCTACGAGCAGTACTTC. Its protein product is CASEGSSSYEQYF.

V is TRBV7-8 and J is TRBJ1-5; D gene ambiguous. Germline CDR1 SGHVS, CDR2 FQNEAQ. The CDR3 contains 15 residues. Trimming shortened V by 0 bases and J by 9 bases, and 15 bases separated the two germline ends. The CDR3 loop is CASSLASGPGRPQHF. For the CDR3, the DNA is TGTGCCAGCAGCTTAGCTAGTGGTCCGGGTAGGCCCCAGCATTTT.

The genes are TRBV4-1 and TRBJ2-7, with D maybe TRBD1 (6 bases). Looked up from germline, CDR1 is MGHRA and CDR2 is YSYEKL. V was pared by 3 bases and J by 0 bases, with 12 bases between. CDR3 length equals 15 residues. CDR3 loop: CASSHVQGDSYEQYF. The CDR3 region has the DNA TGCGCCAGCAGCCACGTACAGGGAGACTCCTACGAGCAGTACTTC.

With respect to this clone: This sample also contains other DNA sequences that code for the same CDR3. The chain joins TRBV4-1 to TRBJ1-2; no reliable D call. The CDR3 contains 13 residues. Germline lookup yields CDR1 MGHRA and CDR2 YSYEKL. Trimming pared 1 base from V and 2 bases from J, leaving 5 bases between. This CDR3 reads CASSQAGNYGYTF. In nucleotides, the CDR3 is TGCGCCAGCAGCCAAGCGGGCAACTATGGCTACACCTTC.